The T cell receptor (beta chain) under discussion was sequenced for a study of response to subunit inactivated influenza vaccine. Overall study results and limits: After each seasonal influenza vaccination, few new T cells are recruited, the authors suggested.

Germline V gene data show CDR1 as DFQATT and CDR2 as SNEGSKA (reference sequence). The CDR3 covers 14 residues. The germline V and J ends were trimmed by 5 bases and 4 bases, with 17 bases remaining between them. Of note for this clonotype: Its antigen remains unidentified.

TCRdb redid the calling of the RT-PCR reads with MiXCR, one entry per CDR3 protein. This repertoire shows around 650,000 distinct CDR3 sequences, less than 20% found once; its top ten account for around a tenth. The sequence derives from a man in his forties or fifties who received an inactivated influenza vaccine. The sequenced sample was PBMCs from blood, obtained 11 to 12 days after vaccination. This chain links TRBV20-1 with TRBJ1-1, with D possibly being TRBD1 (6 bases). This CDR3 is CSAGPMGGATEAFF. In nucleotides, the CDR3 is TGCAGTGCTGGACCCATGGGGGGCGCCACTGAAGCTTTCTTT.